These T cell receptor beta chains were read from a single sample in a study of cytomegalovirus exposure and HLA in healthy donors. Libraries were prepared by immunoSEQ multiplex PCR; TCRdb keeps only in-frame clonotypes and omits some of them. The sample comprises some 95,000 clones, roughly 76% of which are singletons, and about 1.3% rests with the top ten. Input material: PBMCs. The origin of the receptors is a female donor in good health and CMV-seronegative. Both conserved end residues are part of each CDR3. A D gene is named only where the DNA matches it firmly. Clone size is stated in some rows and not others, as once, few, many or a class when expanded.

J | size | D | V | DNA | CDR3
TRBJ2-2 | NA | NA | TRBV7-9 | TGTGCCAGCAGCTTCCGGGGTACCGGGGAGCTGTTTTTT | CASSFRGTGELFF
TRBJ2-7 | NA | NA | TRBV2 | TGTGCCAGCAGGGGGGAGGGGGCCTACGAGCAGTACTTC | CASRGEGAYEQYF
TRBJ2-2 | NA | TRBD2 | TRBV10-3 | TGTGCCATCAGCGATCTGCATAGCGGGGGGGCGACCGGGGAGCTGTTTTTT | CAISDLHSGGATGELFF
TRBJ2-6 | NA | TRBD2 | TRBV9 | TGTGCCAGCAGCGCTAGCGGCTCTGGGGCCAACGTCCTGACTTTC | CASSASGSGANVLTF
TRBJ2-1 | NA | NA | TRBV4-1 | TGCGCCAGCAGCCAAGAAAGGGGGGGCGATGAGCAGTTCTTC | CASSQERGGDEQFF
TRBJ1-2 | NA | NA | TRBV7-2 | TGTGCCAGCAGCTTAAACGGCGGGTTAGTTGGCTACACCTTC | CASSLNGGLVGYTF
TRBJ2-3 | few | NA | TRBV11-3 | TGTGCCAGCAGCTTAGGGGCAGCTAGCACAGATACGCAGTATTTT | CASSLGAASTDTQYF
TRBJ1-1 | many | TRBD1 | TRBV9 | TGTGCCAGCAGCGCACCCAGGGGGCAATACACTGAAGCTTTCTTT | CASSAPRGQYTEAFF
TRBJ2-7 | once | NA | TRBV10-3 | TGTGCCACCCAGGAGGATGACGAGCAGTACTTC | CATQEDDEQYF
TRBJ2-3 | NA | NA | TRBV6-6 | TGTGCCAGCAGTCCGTCCGCAGATACGCAGTATTTT | CASSPSADTQYF
TRBJ1-4 | NA | TRBD1 | TRBV18 | TGTGCCAGCTCACCACCGGGACAGGGGAATGAAAAACTGTTTTTT | CASSPPGQGNEKLFF
TRBJ2-7 | NA | TRBD2 | TRBV7-9 | TGTGCCAGCGCACTAGCGGTAAGCTCCTACGAGCAGTACTTC | CASALAVSSYEQYF
TRBJ1-1 | few | NA | TRBV6-5 | TGTGCCAGCAGTTACACCCAGGGATTCACTGAAGCTTTCTTT | CASSYTQGFTEAFF
TRBJ2-7 | NA | NA | TRBV9 | TGTGCCAGCAGCGTAGGCCTCCAGGGGCAGAACGAGCAGTACTTC | CASSVGLQGQNEQYF
TRBJ2-1 | once | NA | TRBV19 | TGTGCCAGTAGTATAGGGTGGAACAGGGTAATCGACAATGAGCAGTTCTTC | CASSIGWNRVIDNEQFF
TRBJ2-2 | NA | NA | TRBV5-6 | TGTGCCAGCAGCAGGGGCCCCGGGGAGCTGTTTTTT | CASSRGPGELFF
TRBJ2-1 | NA | NA | TRBV28 | TGTGCCAGCAGTGGGGGGCGGGAGAGCGATGAGCAGTTCTTC | CASSGGRESDEQFF
TRBJ1-2 | NA | TRBD1 | TRBV18 | TGTGCCAGCTTATTCCCCGGGACAGGGGATGGCTACACCTTC | CASLFPGTGDGYTF
TRBJ2-1 | NA | NA | TRBV18 | TGTGCCAGCTCACCAAATGACAGGATCTCCTACAATGAGCAGTTCTTC | CASSPNDRISYNEQFF
TRBJ1-6 | NA | NA | TRBV18 | TGTGCCAGCTCACCTACGGACAGTCGTTCACCCCTCCACTTT | CASSPTDSRSPLHF
TRBJ1-1 | NA | NA | TRBV5-4 | TGTGCCAGCAGCTTGGCCGCGGTATCTGAAGCTTTCTTT | CASSLAAVSEAFF
TRBJ2-7 | many | TRBD2 | TRBV7-6 | TGTGCCAGCAGCTTAGTGGCGGGGGGGCCGACCTACGAGCAGTACTTC | CASSLVAGGPTYEQYF
TRBJ2-7 | few | TRBD1 | TRBV2 | TGTGCCAGCAGTGAACGGGGACAGGGGGCGTTTCGGTACGAGCAGTACTTC | CASSERGQGAFRYEQYF
TRBJ2-1 | NA | NA | TRBV7-9 | TGTTCCAGCAGCTTCCCCGTGTCCGGGGAGGCATACAATGAGCAGTTCTTC | CSSSFPVSGEAYNEQFF
TRBJ1-4 | NA | NA | TRBV5-1 | TGCGCCAGCTCCCCCATGGAGGATGAAAAACTGTTTTTT | CASSPMEDEKLFF
TRBJ1-2 | NA | TRBD1 | TRBV19 | TGTGCCAGTAGCCGACTCCCGCACAGGGGCTATGGCTACACCTTC | CASSRLPHRGYGYTF
TRBJ1-2 | NA | NA | TRBV9 | TGTGCCAGCAGCGTAGGACAGCCTAACTATGGCTACACCTTC | CASSVGQPNYGYTF
TRBJ2-7 | NA | NA | TRBV2 | TGTGCCAGCAGTGGGGCGGGGAGGATGGGGCAGTACTTC | CASSGAGRMGQYF
TRBJ1-1 | NA | NA | TRBV6-5 | TGTGCCAGCAGTACCGTGGCCCGGGGGGAGGCTTTCTTT | CASSTVARGEAFF
TRBJ1-4 | few | NA | TRBV5-6 | TGTGCCAGCAACATTGCGGGACTGCCTAATGAAAAACTGTTTTTT | CASNIAGLPNEKLFF
TRBJ1-5 | NA | TRBD1 | TRBV6-1 | TGTGCCAGCACACTGGACAGGGAAAGGAATCAGCCCCAGCATTTT | CASTLDRERNQPQHF
TRBJ1-1 | few | TRBD1 | TRBV12-5 | TGTGCTAGTGGTTTGCAGGGGGCGGGCACTGAAGCTTTCTTT | CASGLQGAGTEAFF
TRBJ2-1 | NA | TRBD2 | TRBV18 | TGTGCCAGCTCACCGTATTCCTCCGGGACTAGCGGTTACAATGAGCAGTTCTTC | CASSPYSSGTSGYNEQFF